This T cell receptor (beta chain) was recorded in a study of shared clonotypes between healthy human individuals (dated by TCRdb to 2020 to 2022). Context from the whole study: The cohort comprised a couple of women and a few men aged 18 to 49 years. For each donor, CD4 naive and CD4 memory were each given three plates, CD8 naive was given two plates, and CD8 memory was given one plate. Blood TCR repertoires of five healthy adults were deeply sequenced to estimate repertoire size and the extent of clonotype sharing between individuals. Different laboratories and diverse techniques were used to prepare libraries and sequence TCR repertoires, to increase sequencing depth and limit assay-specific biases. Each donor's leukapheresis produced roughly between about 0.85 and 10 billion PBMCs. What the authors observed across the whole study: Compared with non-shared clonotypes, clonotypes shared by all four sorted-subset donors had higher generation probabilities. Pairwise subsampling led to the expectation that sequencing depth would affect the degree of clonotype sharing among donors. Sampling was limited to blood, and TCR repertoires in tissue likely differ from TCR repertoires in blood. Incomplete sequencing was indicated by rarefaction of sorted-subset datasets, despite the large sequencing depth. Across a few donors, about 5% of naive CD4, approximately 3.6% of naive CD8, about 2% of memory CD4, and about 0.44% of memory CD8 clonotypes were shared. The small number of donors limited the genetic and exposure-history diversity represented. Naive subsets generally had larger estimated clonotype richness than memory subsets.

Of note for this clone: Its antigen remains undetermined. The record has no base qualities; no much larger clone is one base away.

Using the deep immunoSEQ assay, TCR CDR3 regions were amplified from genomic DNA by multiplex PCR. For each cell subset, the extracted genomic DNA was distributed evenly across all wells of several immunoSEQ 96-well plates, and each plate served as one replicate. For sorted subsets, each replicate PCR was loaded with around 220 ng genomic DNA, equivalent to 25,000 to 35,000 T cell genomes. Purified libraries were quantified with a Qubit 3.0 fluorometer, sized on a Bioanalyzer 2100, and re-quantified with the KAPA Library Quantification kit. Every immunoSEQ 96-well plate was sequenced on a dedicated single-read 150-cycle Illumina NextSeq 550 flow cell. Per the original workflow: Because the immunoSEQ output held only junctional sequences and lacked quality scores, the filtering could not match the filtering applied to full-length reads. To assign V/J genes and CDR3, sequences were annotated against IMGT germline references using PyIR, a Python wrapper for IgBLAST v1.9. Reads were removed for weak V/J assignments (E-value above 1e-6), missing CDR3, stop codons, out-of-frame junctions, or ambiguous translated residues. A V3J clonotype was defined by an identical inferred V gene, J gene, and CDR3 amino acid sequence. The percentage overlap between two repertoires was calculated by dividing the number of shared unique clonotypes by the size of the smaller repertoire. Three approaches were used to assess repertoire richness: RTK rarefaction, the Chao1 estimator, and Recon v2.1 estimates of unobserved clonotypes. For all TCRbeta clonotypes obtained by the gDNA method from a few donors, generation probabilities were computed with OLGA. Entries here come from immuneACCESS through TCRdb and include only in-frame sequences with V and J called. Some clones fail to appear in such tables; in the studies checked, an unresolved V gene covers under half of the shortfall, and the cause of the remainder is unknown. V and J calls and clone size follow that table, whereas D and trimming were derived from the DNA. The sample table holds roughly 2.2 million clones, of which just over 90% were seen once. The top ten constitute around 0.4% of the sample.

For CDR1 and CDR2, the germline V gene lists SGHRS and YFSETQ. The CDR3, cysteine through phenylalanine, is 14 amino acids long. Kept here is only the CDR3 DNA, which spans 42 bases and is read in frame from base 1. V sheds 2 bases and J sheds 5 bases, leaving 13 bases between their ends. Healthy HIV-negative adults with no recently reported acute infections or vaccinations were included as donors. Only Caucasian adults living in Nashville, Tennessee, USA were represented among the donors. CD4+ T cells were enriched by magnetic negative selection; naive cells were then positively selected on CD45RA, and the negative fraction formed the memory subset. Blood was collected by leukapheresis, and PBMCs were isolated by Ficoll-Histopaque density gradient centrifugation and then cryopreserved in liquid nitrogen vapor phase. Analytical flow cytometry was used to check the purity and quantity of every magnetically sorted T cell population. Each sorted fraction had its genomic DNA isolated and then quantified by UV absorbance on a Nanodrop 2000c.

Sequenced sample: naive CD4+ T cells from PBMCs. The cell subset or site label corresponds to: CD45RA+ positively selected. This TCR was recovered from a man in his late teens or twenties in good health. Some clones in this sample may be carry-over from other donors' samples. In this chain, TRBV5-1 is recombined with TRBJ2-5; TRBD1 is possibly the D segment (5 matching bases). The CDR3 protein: CASSLKGIGETQYF. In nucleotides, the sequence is TGCGCCAGCAGCTTAAAGGGGATCGGCGAGACCCAGTACTTC.